Listed below are T cell receptor beta chains from one sample, sequenced in a study of shared clonotypes between healthy human individuals. TCRdb's copy holds only in-frame clones and misses some; the assay was immunoSEQ multiplex PCR. This repertoire shows about 340,000 clones, 73% found once; its top ten account for about 10%. Sequenced input: memory CD4+ T cells sorted from blood. These receptors were collected from a man younger than 40 in good health. The CDR3 runs from the conserved cysteine through the conserved F or W. The D gene is left open where the match is weak. Clone sizes are given selectively: once, few, many, or a class where the clone is expanded.

v_call	d_call	clone_size	j_call	cdr3_nt	cdr3_aa
TRBV18	TRBD2	-	TRBJ2-2	TGTGCCAGCTCACCACAGACTAGCGGTTACACAAACACCGGGGAGCTGTTTTTT	CASSPQTSGYTNTGELFF
TRBV29-1	-	few	TRBJ1-4	TGCAGCGCCAGGACACAACTATACGAAAAACTGTTTTTT	CSARTQLYEKLFF
TRBV15	-	-	TRBJ1-2	TGTGCCACCAGCAGAGATCTAGGCAGATACTATGGCTACACCTTC	CATSRDLGRYYGYTF
TRBV16	-	-	TRBJ2-7	TGTGCCAGCACTCGAGGCGGGTTGATCTACGAGCAGTACTTC	CASTRGGLIYEQYF
TRBV5-4	-	-	TRBJ2-7	TGTGCCAGCAGCGCCTACGGGGCCCCCTACGAGCAGTACTTC	CASSAYGAPYEQYF
TRBV5-5	-	-	TRBJ1-1	TGTGCCAGCAGCCTCAATGTCCAGAACACTGAAGCTTTCTTT	CASSLNVQNTEAFF
TRBV28	-	-	TRBJ2-7	TGTGCCAGCAGTTCCAGTAGGGACGGGGACGAGCAGTACTTC	CASSSSRDGDEQYF
TRBV19	-	few	TRBJ2-2	TGTGCCAGTAGCCCACCCCCCTCTGGAGGGCCCGGGGAGCTGTTTTTT	CASSPPPSGGPGELFF
TRBV29-1	TRBD2	once	TRBJ2-5	TGCAGCGTCGAGCTAGCGGGAAGTGAGACCCAGTACTTC	CSVELAGSETQYF
TRBV18	-	-	TRBJ2-3	TGTGCCAGCTCACCGGGACGCCTAAGCACAGATACGCAGTATTTT	CASSPGRLSTDTQYF
TRBV4-2	TRBD2	-	TRBJ2-7	TGTGCCAGCAGCCAAGATCATTGGGATTGGGGCTACGCGGGAGGCTCCTACGAGCAGTACTTC	CASSQDHWDWGYAGGSYEQYF
TRBV5-1	-	-	TRBJ2-7	TGCGCCAGCAGCTTGGCGCCGGGACAAGACTACGAGCAGTACTTC	CASSLAPGQDYEQYF
TRBV6-4	-	once	TRBJ2-3	TGTGCCAGCAGTGCGTTTGGCACAGATACGCAGTATTTT	CASSAFGTDTQYF
TRBV2	-	-	TRBJ2-2	TGTGCCACGGACGCGAACACCGGGGAGCTGTTTTTT	CATDANTGELFF